The 22 T cell receptor beta chains below come from one sample, sequenced in a study of T-cell reconstitution after alpha-beta-depleted transplantation in children. TCRbeta library construction was performed incorporating unique molecular identifiers. TCRdb recomputed calls from the PCR reads with MiXCR, one row per CDR3 protein. This table holds hundreds of thousands of distinct CDR3 sequences, about 17% found once. Sample: PBMCs from the stem cell graft donor, taken from the stem cell graft. Every receptor here comes from a human donor who donated a stem cell graft to a child with acute lymphoblastic leukemia.

V and J are TRBV13 and TRBJ1-6, with 8 bases matching TRBD1. The CDR3 has 15 residues. In germline, CDR1 is PRHDT, CDR2 FYEKMQ (reference sequence). The trim removed 5 bases at V and 7 bases at J, leaving 7 bases unmatched. CDR3 DNA: TGTGCCAGCAGCCCCTACACAGGGGGGAATTCACCCCTCCACTTT. This sequence encodes CASSPYTGGNSPLHF. Based on the CDR3 plus reference TRBV13 and TRBJ1-6, the full variable domain is AAGVIQSPRHLIKEKRETATLKCYPIPRHDTVYWYQQGPGQDPQFLISFYEKMQSDKGSIPDRFSAQQFSDYHSELNMSSLELGDSALYFCASSPYTGGNSPLHFGNGTRLTVT.

This clonotype is a singleton in its sample. The chain employs TRBV20-1 and TRBJ2-7; D call uncertain. The germline V gene has CDR1 DFQATT and CDR2 SNEGSKA (reference sequence). CDR3 length equals 13 residues. V was shortened by 5 bases and J by 2 bases, with 13 bases between the two germline ends. CDR3 coding DNA: TGCAGTGCTCCCGGACGAGACACCTACGAGCAGTACTTC. Translation: CSAPGRDTYEQYF.

There are a few counts of this clonotype. The gene calls are TRBV20-1 and TRBJ2-1, with D unclear. The CDR3 covers 12 residues. Germline values: CDR1 DFQATT, CDR2 SNEGSKA (reference sequence). V was clipped by 0 bases and J by 2 bases, with 2 bases between them. This CDR3 is CSARDTYNEQFF. Written as DNA, the CDR3 is TGCAGTGCTAGAGATACCTACAATGAGCAGTTCTTC.

This chain links TRBV7-8 with TRBJ2-5; TRBD2 aligns across 11 bases. CDR1 and CDR2 from the germline V gene are SGHVS and FQNEAQ. Trimming took 0 bases from V and 0 from J; bases not matched to a gene: 12. The length of the CDR3 is 20 residues. CDR3 in amino acids: CASSLALSGLAGGYQETQYF. The DNA of the CDR3 is TGTGCCAGCAGCTTAGCGTTATCAGGGCTAGCGGGAGGATACCAAGAGACCCAGTACTTC.

This clonotype appeared a few times. V usage is TRBV5-1 and J usage is TRBJ2-7; 13 positions agree with TRBD2. CDR3 size: 16 residues. CDR1 is SGHRS, CDR2 YFSETQ, per germline. V shed 0 bases and J 7 bases; nucleotides not matched to a gene: 7. This CDR3 reads CASSLVGGTSGNEQYF. CDR3 sequence (DNA): TGCGCCAGCAGCTTGGTAGGTGGGACTAGCGGGAATGAGCAGTACTTC.

The chain joins TRBV7-9 to TRBJ2-1; tentatively, D is TRBD2 (5 bases). Trimming stripped 5 bases from V and 0 bases from J, with 14 bases between. The length of the CDR3 is 16 residues. Per germline, CDR1 SEHNR and CDR2 FQNEAQ (reference sequence). CDR3 in DNA: TGTGCCAGCAGCCCCACCAGCGGAACCTCCTACAATGAGCAGTTCTTC. This gives the protein CASSPTSGTSYNEQFF.

The chain carries TRBV28 and TRBJ2-1; 7 bases are a match to TRBD2. Germline CDR1 MDHEN, CDR2 SYDVKM. This CDR3 has 18 amino acids. V lost 5 bases, J lost 2 bases, and 15 bases stayed unmatched. The CDR3 spells CASSPHFELARPYNEQFF. The CDR3 DNA reads as TGTGCCAGCAGTCCTCACTTCGAACTAGCGCGTCCCTACAATGAGCAGTTCTTC.

This clonotype was found a few times. The rearrangement uses TRBV5-1 and TRBJ2-1; TRBD2 aligns across 9 bases. V was pared by 3 bases and J by 5 bases, with 6 bases of the junction left unmatched. This CDR3 has 15 residues. From germline, CDR1 is SGHRS and CDR2 YFSETQ. Written as DNA, the CDR3 is TGCGCCAGCAGCTGGGCTAGCGGGATAAACAATGAGCAGTTCTTC. Translated: CASSWASGINNEQFF.

A few counts support this clonotype. This chain links TRBV6-1 with TRBJ1-2, with no clear D. Trimming pared 5 bases from V and 6 bases from J, leaving 22 bases between. Germline loops: CDR1 MNHNS, CDR2 SASEGT. The CDR3 runs to 16 residues. The CDR3 sequence is CASSTPIGNRSHGYTF. The CDR3 DNA is TGTGCCAGCAGTACCCCCATAGGCAACAGATCCCATGGCTACACCTTC.

V is TRBV7-8 and J is TRBJ2-1, with TRBD2 matching 8 bases. The CDR3 runs to 20 residues. V shed 6 bases, J shed 3 bases, and the junction held 22 bases outside the gene matches. Germline-derived CDR1 and CDR2 are SGHVS and FQNEAQ. This chain's CDR3 is CASSFQSGLVRSWDYNEQFF. In nucleotides, the CDR3 is TGTGCCAGCAGTTTTCAGTCGGGACTAGTTCGTTCATGGGACTACAATGAGCAGTTCTTC.

This clonotype was seen only a few times. The chain is built from TRBV7-6 and TRBJ1-6; D uncertain. Germline CDR1 reads SGHVS; CDR2 reads FNYEAQ. The V end was cut by 0 bases, the J end by 7 bases, with 13 bases between. This CDR3 has 16 residues. CDR3 amino acids: CASSLAGHPSNSPLHF. In nucleotides, the CDR3 is TGTGCCAGCAGCTTAGCAGGGCATCCTTCAAATTCACCCCTCCACTTT.

This clonotype has only a few counts. The chain employs TRBV5-1 and TRBJ2-1; 10 bases map to TRBD1. Germline CDR1 SGHRS, CDR2 YFSETQ. The CDR3 has 16 amino acids. The junction had 3 bases not matched to a gene; V was cut back by 0 bases and J by 3 bases. This CDR3 is CASSLVRTGGYNEQFF. In DNA, the CDR3 is TGCGCCAGCAGCTTGGTTCGGACAGGGGGCTACAATGAGCAGTTCTTC.

This clonotype turned up a few times. The chain employs TRBV7-8 and TRBJ2-3; D unclear. The CDR3 totals 16 residues. Germline CDR1 reads SGHVS; CDR2 reads FQNEAQ. V gave up 5 bases and J gave up 6 bases, with 21 bases separating them. DNA of the CDR3: TGTGCCAGCAGCCACCCCTACTCCCGGCTCTATGATACGCAGTATTTT. Protein: CASSHPYSRLYDTQYF.

The table lists this clonotype with a few counts. This rearrangement joins TRBV11-1 to TRBJ2-1; D may be TRBD1 (6 bases). The CDR3 has 18 amino acids. Germline CDR1 SGHAT, CDR2 FQDESV (reference sequence). The ends were cut back, 7 bases at V and 3 bases at J, with 25 bases in the middle. This chain's CDR3 is CASTLLGQSAGLYNEQFF. The CDR3 coding sequence is TGTGCCAGCACCTTGCTGGGACAATCTGCAGGGCTCTACAATGAGCAGTTCTTC.

CDR3: CASSQTGGRGYTF. The CDR3 bases are TGCGCCAGCAGCCAGACAGGGGGAAGAGGCTACACCTTC. The chain carries TRBV5-1 and TRBJ1-2; 9 bases line up with TRBD1. Germline CDR1 is SGHRS and CDR2 is YFSETQ. The CDR3 runs to 13 residues. V lost 4 bases, J lost 8 bases, and 6 bases stayed unmatched.

This rearrangement joins TRBV15 to TRBJ1-2; D remains unclear. V shed 5 bases and J shed 1 base, with 23 bases lying between them. Germline values: CDR1 LNHNV, CDR2 YYDKDF (reference sequence). This CDR3 has 18 amino acids. DNA of the CDR3: TGTGCCACCAGCCCCCAGTGGGCGAAGGGCGTCCGTAACTATGGCTACACCTTC. As protein: CATSPQWAKGVRNYGYTF.

This chain links TRBV29-1 with TRBJ1-1; 8 bases fit TRBD1. The CDR3 runs to 12 residues. V shed 7 bases, J shed 4 bases, and the junction held 5 bases outside the gene matches. Germline V lookup: CDR1 SQVTM, CDR2 ANQGSEA. The CDR3 coding sequence is TGCAGCGCAAGCACAGGGGGCACTGAAGCTTTCTTT. This translates into CSASTGGTEAFF.

This clonotype has a handful of counts. The V gene is TRBV12-3 or TRBV12-4, the J gene TRBJ2-1, with a possible D match to TRBD2 (5 bases). Trimming cost V 3 bases and J 9 bases, with 18 bases left between them. This CDR3 contains 15 residues. CDR3 protein: CASSFGLAQGSEQFF. The CDR3, as DNA: TGTGCCAGCAGTTTTGGATTGGCCCAAGGGAGTGAGCAGTTCTTC.

The chain links TRBV25-1 to TRBJ2-1; D is perhaps TRBD2 (5 bases). The germline V gene encodes CDR1 MGHDK and CDR2 SYGVNS. The CDR3 consists of 12 residues. Trimming stripped 3 bases from V and 6 bases from J, with 6 bases between. The CDR3 DNA is TGTGCCAGCAGTGACGGGGTCAATGAGCAGTTCTTC. Translated: CASSDGVNEQFF.

The chain joins TRBV3-1 to TRBJ2-6; tentatively, D is TRBD2 (5 bases). The CDR3 length is 15 residues. Trimming left V 1 base short and J 5 bases short, with 9 bases between. Germline lookup yields CDR1 LGHDT and CDR2 YNNKEL (reference sequence). The CDR3 nucleotides read TGTGCCAGCAGCCAAGTTTCGGGGTGGGCCAACGTCCTGACTTTC. This gives the protein CASSQVSGWANVLTF.

The genes are TRBV29-1 and TRBJ1-1; tentatively, D is TRBD1 (5 bases). CDR3 size: 13 residues. Germline V gives CDR1 SQVTM, CDR2 ANQGSEA. Trimming stripped 6 bases from V and 0 bases from J, with 11 bases between. The CDR3 bases are TGCAGCGTAGAGGGGAGGGTGAACACTGAAGCTTTCTTT. This sequence encodes CSVEGRVNTEAFF.

The genes are TRBV9 and TRBJ2-5; D possibly corresponds to TRBD1 (5 bases). The ends were cut back, 0 bases at V and 6 bases at J, with 9 bases in the middle. CDR1 and CDR2 from the germline V gene are SGDLS and YYNGEE. This CDR3 is 13 amino acids long. The DNA for the CDR3 is TGTGCCAGCAGCGTAGGGGCAGGGCAGACCCAGTACTTC. Its protein is CASSVGAGQTQYF.